This TCR beta chain was identified during a study of OX40 agonist ivuxolimab in advanced cancers. Study-wide context: At doses from 0.01 to 10 mg/kg, patients were given intravenous ivuxolimab every 2 weeks.

Produced via immunoSEQ multiplex PCR; TCRdb's table is partial and in-frame only. The sample has around 70,000 clones; roughly 85% are singletons. CDR3 length: 17 residues. Looked up from germline, CDR1 is MGHRA and CDR2 is YSYEKL. V lost 0 bases and J lost 2, with 17 bases in between. The TCR sequence derives from an adult with an advanced solid tumor such as melanoma, head and neck, liver or kidney cancer. Sequenced here: CD4+ or CD8+ T cells sorted from blood, sampled in a trial of the OX40 agonist ivuxolimab. The V gene is TRBV4-1, the J gene TRBJ2-7, with D perhaps matching TRBD1 (6 bases). This CDR3 is CASSQDRQTGRPYEQYF. CDR3 bases: TGCGCCAGCAGCCAAGATCGTCAGACAGGCCGCCCCTACGAGCAGTACTTC.